This T cell receptor beta chain was found in a study of OX40 agonist ivuxolimab in advanced cancers. V lost 0 bases to trimming and J lost 11 bases, with 11 bases between them. The CDR3 extends over 13 amino acids. Per germline, CDR1 SGDLS and CDR2 YYNGEE. Study-level points and caveats: CD4+ and CD8+ blood T cells expanded clonally by week 6 at 0.1 to 3.0 mg/kg. Antigen specificity was not determined for the expanded peripheral T cells.

On this clone: Its antigen remains unknown.

The method was immunoSEQ multiplex PCR; TCRdb's version includes in-frame clones alone and lacks a portion of them. The repertoire holds 65,000 to 75,000 clones, roughly 90% seen once, with approximately 1% in the top ten. The chain uses TRBV9 and TRBJ2-2; a weak D match, TRBD2 (7 bases). The sequences come from CD4+ or CD8+ T cells sorted from blood, collected in a trial of the OX40 agonist ivuxolimab. The TCR was taken from an adult with an advanced solid tumor such as melanoma, head and neck, liver or kidney cancer. The CDR3 bases are TGTGCCAGCAGCGTAGCTAGGGGGGGCGAGCTGTTTTTT. This translates into CASSVARGGELFF.